The T cell receptor beta chain described here comes from a study of cytomegalovirus exposure and HLA in healthy donors (dated by TCRdb to 2016 to 2017). In the study overall: According to an earlier analysis of several hundred of the donors, some 180 million T cells yielded 117 million unique TCR beta sequences and more than 250 Gb of sequence data. Of the 350 to 400 genotyped donors, approximately 83% fell in the genetic ancestry cluster associated with self-reported Caucasian donors. HLA typing covered class I and class II loci at four-digit resolution. A later genetic analysis used genome-wide SNP genotypes for about 65% of the 666 donors, treating that subset as a discovery cohort. Across 300 to 400 genotyped donors of the cohort, an average of approximately 240,000 unique TCR beta nucleotide sequences per donor were sequenced, and around 19% of those sequences were non-productive. A later analysis re-analyzed previously published TCR beta repertoires from roughly 600 donors and added high-resolution HLA genotyping to study TCR occurrence patterns. To decide whether each TCR beta V gene segment behaved as functional or pseudogenic, an earlier analysis of fewer than 750 of the donors relied on high-throughput TCR beta sequencing. The number of typed donors differed by locus: roughly 620-640 for A, B, C, DRB1 and DQB1; 522 for DQA1; 606 for DPA1; and some 430 for DPB1. About 300 gigabases of sequencing data and 91 million or so unique TCR sequences made up an early release that covered over 550 HLA-typed donors. Alongside the repertoire data, information on donor age, sex, ethnicity and CMV serostatus was compiled. A separate validation cohort of 100 to 150 different subjects was used in addition to the approximately 640-subject first cohort. To predict cytomegalovirus infection status, the study brought together high-throughput TCR immunosequencing, statistical association of individual TCRs with disease status, and machine learning. Rather than using new phenotypic data, the later analysis identified candidate immune exposures from TCR beta sequences and from how often those sequences occurred across donors. The T cell repertoires of 670 or so subjects were profiled by immunosequencing and related to cytomegalovirus serostatus. A handful of DR-DQ haplotypes were treated as single units for association and clustering because of strong linkage in the cohort. The study was designed to test whether signatures of past pathogen exposure could be identified by cataloging public T cell receptors. All discovery cohort repertoires had been generated using a single sequencing platform.

Trimming removed 2 bases from V and 4 bases from J, leaving 11 bases between the germline ends. Reading from cysteine to phenylalanine, the CDR3 counts 15 amino acids. The DNA shown is the 45-base CDR3, in frame from base 1. The germline V gene (reference sequence) supplies CDR1 PRHDT and CDR2 FYEKMQ. The cohort consisted of 600 to 750 healthy bone marrow donors. At the time of sampling, all cohort members were nominally healthy, though unrecorded immune exposures were likely present. CMV serostatus was positive for roughly 290 and negative for about 55% of the roughly 670 cohort members, and was not recorded for this donor. Each donor provided a peripheral blood sample, and peripheral blood mononuclear cells were used for TCR beta sequencing. Genomic DNA extraction from the blood cell samples was performed with the Qiagen DNeasy Blood Extraction Kit. Remarks on this clone: The antigen it binds to is not known. Base qualities are missing; no much larger clone stands one base away.

Library method: the immunoSEQ multiplex PCR assay. For the multiplex PCR, a mixture combining 60 forward primers for TCR Vbeta segments and 13 reverse primers for TCR Jbeta segments was used. Amplification of the CDR3 region of rearranged TCR beta genes was performed with a multiplex PCR assay on genomic DNA. On the Illumina HiSeq System, the amplified TCR beta libraries were sequenced as 87-base-pair reads. From the authors' description of their analysis: In a later analysis, 70 million to 95 million unique TCR beta chains were counted across the approximately 640 repertoires, and approximately 9.9 million of these chains were shared by at least two donors. A nearest-neighbor algorithm error-corrected the raw reads and collapsed the reads into unique sequences, merging closely related sequences to remove PCR and sequencing errors. Alignment of CDR3 sequences to IMGT reference sequences was used to assign V, D and J gene segments. Each retained sequence needed at least a six-nucleotide match to both a V gene segment and a J gene segment. Rearrangements were classified as productive when the CDR3 lacked stop codons and remained in frame with V and J, and all other rearrangements were classified as non-productive. Following IMGT convention, CDR3 was defined as the stretch from the second conserved V-encoded cysteine to the conserved J-encoded phenylalanine. The earlier analysis of some 600 of the donors excluded sequences that lacked an unambiguous match to a single V gene segment. An earlier analysis of a few hundred of the donors called V segments functional above 56.7% productive rearrangements and segregating when the between-donor standard deviation exceeded 5%. A statistical classification framework was developed to diagnose cytomegalovirus status using the catalog of TCR beta chain sequences. In a later analysis, V and J genes were assigned by comparing TCR nucleotide sequences against IMGT/GENE-DB human TR gene sequences. A later analysis assigned CDR3 sequences and most-parsimonious VDJ recombination scenarios with the TCRdist pipeline. In a later analysis, each TCR beta chain was defined by its CDR3 amino acid sequence together with its V-gene family, and reads lacking a unique V-gene family were excluded. As a way to deal with suspected cross-contamination and a sequencing artifact, a later analysis dropped nearly 600 nucleotide sequences that were highly shared and had low generation probability. In a later analysis, a clonal expansion index was calculated for each public chain from normalized within-repertoire ranks of inferred template counts. In a later analysis, generation probabilities were computed using a VDJ recombination model fitted to out-of-frame rearrangements, and the results were checked against IGoR. Hypergeometric tests were used in a later analysis to score TCR-TCR, TCR-HLA and TCR-CMV co-occurrence, with a repertoire-size bias correction applied to the TCR pairs. A later analysis estimated false discovery rates by permuting HLA or CMV assignments 20 times. In a later analysis, co-occurring TCRs were grouped with DBSCAN, and TCRdist sequence similarity was added when clustering was performed within HLA-allele-positive subsets. Repertoires with fewer than 30,000 or more than 120,000 public chains, plus five repertoires with anomalous nucleotide sharing, were excluded from co-occurrence clustering. In its TCRdb copy, this immuneACCESS table keeps in-frame sequences only and misses some clones. Where compared with another copy, unresolved V genes explain less than half of these, and the others have no known cause. V and J calls and clone size follow that table, whereas D and trimming were derived from the DNA. The sample includes fewer than 200,000 clones, with 70% to 85% observed a single time. Around 2.3% of the sample belongs to the ten largest clones.

The study at large found these results: Linkage disequilibrium might explain the correlated functional status among segregating V segments, but an unknown experimental factor could not be excluded. Compared with the roughly 700-donor mean, donors in an Asian-associated ancestry cluster had fewer N-insertions in productive TCRs, according to a later genetic analysis. Because counts were too low, 15 to 20 rarely observed V segments, including chromosome 9 orphons, were excluded from the earlier analysis of roughly 580 of the donors. A later genetic analysis associated a missense DCLRE1C variant with V-gene and J-gene trimming of TCR beta chains, and an independent cohort replicated the association. In a later analysis, HLA-associated TCR beta chains showed more clonal expansion and lower generation probabilities than non-associated chains that were equally common. In an earlier analysis of roughly 560 of the donors, most TCR beta V segments were observed in productive rearrangements about 87% or about 30% of the time, broadly matching IMGT annotations. The sequencing pipeline was judged likely to have produced a cluster of highly shared sequence variants as a technical artifact. The classifier was reported to diagnose cytomegalovirus status with high specificity and sensitivity in both the original and validation cohorts. A later analysis reported that several top co-occurrence clusters appeared linked to parvovirus B19, influenza, CMV and Epstein-Barr virus. The presence/absence analyses assumed that sequencing depth was roughly uniform across donors, and that assumption may not be true. Most TCR sequences were seen in very few donors, while some public TCRs were found in many individuals. In vitro tests confirmed that three of the cytomegalovirus-associated TCR beta chains recognize cytomegalovirus antigens. The only immune exposure information available for the cohort was CMV serostatus. In a later analysis, 15,000 to 20,000 TCR beta sequences were associated with specific HLA alleles at a false discovery rate of 0.05. In the study, some 160 TCR beta chains were listed as associated with cytomegalovirus. HLA typing was unavailable for some donors at each locus, so association tests used only the typed subset. Some IMGT-functional V segments, including TRBV6-2 and TRBV6-3, could not be told apart with the 87-base-pair reads, so those segments were excluded. The authors suggested that the approach could potentially be generalized to other disease states and immunological phenotypes. When HLA alleles, especially DR and DQ, strongly co-occurred, TCR associations were difficult to assign to individual alleles. A further reported finding was that TCR beta sequences accurately predicted the HLA-A and HLA-B alleles for most subjects in the first cohort. This cohort had only TCR beta chains sequenced, and the lack of alpha or paired-chain data limited which features could be detected. Most CMV-associated TCR beta chains appeared to be HLA-restricted in a later analysis, and the HLA associations seemed to be driven largely by CMV exposure. A later analysis found that TCR association rates varied across HLA loci, with DRB1 alleles showing the most associated TCRs and HLA-C alleles the fewest.

The chain joins TRBV13 to TRBJ1-4; perhaps TRBD1 is the D gene, with 5 bases matching. The receptor was derived from a human donor in good health. Sequenced material: PBMCs. The CDR3 protein: CASSLIGEGNEKLFF. The base sequence is TGTGCCAGCAGCTTAATAGGGGAAGGTAATGAAAAACTGTTTTTT.